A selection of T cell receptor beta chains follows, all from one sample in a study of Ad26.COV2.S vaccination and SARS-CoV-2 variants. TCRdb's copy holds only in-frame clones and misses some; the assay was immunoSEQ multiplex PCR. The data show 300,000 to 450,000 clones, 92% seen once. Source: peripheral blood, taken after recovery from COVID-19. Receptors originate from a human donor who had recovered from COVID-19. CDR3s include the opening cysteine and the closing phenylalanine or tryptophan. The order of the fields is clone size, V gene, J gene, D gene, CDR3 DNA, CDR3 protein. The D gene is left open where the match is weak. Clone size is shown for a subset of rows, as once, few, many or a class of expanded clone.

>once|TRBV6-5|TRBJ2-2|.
TGTGCCAGCAGTTACTCCGGGGCTCGCCTACCCGGGGAGCTGTTTTTT
CASSYSGARLPGELFF
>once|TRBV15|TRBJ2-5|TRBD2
TGTGCCACCAGCAGAGATCTAGTAGCGGGGCGGGAGACCCAGTACTTC
CATSRDLVAGRETQYF
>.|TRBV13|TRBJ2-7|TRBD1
TGTGCCAGCAGCTCCCGGGACAGGGTGGGAGAGCAGTACTTC
CASSSRDRVGEQYF
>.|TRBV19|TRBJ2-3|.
TGTGCCAGTAGTGAGCTAACTAGCACAGATACGCAGTATTTT
CASSELTSTDTQYF
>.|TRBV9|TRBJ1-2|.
TGTGCCAGCAGCGCGGGGCAAGGCTACACCTTC
CASSAGQGYTF
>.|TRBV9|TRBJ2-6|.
TGTGCCAGCAGTGCAGGAGGTTCTCACTCTGGGGCCAACGTCCTGACTTTC
CASSAGGSHSGANVLTF
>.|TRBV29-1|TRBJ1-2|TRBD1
TGCAGCGTTGAAGGAAGTTGGGGGACAGGGGGTAGGTCTAACTATGGCTACACCTTC
CSVEGSWGTGGRSNYGYTF
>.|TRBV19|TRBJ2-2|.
TGTGCCAGCAAGCAGGGGAGGGCCGGGGAGCTGTTTTTT
CASKQGRAGELFF
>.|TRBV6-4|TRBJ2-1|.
TGTGCCAGCAGTGAACGAGGAGGCGAGCAGTTCTTC
CASSERGGEQFF
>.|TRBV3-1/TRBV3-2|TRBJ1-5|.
TGTGCCAGCAGCCAAGGGGGCCTGTATCAGCCCCAGCATTTT
CASSQGGLYQPQHF
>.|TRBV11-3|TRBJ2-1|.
TGTGCCAGCAGCTTATCCAATAACAATGAGCAGTTCTTC
CASSLSNNNEQFF
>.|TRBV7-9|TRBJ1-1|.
TGTGCCAGCAGCTCGAGAGGGGTAAGCACTGAAGCTTTCTTT
CASSSRGVSTEAFF
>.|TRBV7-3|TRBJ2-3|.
TGTGCCAGCAGCTTATTCGCCGGAGGTAGCACAGATACGCAGTATTTT
CASSLFAGGSTDTQYF
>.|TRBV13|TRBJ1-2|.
TGTGCCAGCAGTCACAGGAACTATGGCTACACCTTC
CASSHRNYGYTF
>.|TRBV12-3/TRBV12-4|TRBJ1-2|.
TGTGCCAGCAGTTTAAACAGCCTCTATGGCTACACCTTC
CASSLNSLYGYTF
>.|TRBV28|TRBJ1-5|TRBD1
TGTGCCAGCAGTCGACAGGGCTATCAGCCCCAGCATTTT
CASSRQGYQPQHF
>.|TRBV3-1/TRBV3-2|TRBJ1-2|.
TGTGCCAGCAGCCAAGGGGGAAACGGCTACACCTTC
CASSQGGNGYTF
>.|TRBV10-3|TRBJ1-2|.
TGTGCCATCAAGGCACAGACTAACTATGGCTACACCTTC
CAIKAQTNYGYTF
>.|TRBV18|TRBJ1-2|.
TGTGCCAGCTCACCACCAAACGCCCTGAGGGAATACTATGGCTACACCTTC
CASSPPNALREYYGYTF
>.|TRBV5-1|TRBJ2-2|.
TGCGCCAGCAGCTTGGAAGGATGGGGCCGATTGAACACCGGGGAGCTGTTTTTT
CASSLEGWGRLNTGELFF
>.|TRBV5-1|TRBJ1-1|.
TGCGCCAGCAGCGTACAGGAGAACACTGAAGCTTTCTTT
CASSVQENTEAFF
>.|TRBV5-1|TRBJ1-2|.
TGCGCCAGCAGCTTCGGAGGGAGCGGCTATGGCTACACCTTC
CASSFGGSGYGYTF
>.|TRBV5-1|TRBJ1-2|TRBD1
TGCGCCAGCAGCTTATGGCAGGGGGAGGACGGCTACACCTTC
CASSLWQGEDGYTF
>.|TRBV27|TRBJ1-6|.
TGTGCCAGCAGTTTAGCGGGGGGAAGGCCCCTCCACTTT
CASSLAGGRPLHF
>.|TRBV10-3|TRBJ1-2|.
TGTGCCATCAGTGAGTCGATTGCACGGGCCGGCTACACCTTC
CAISESIARAGYTF
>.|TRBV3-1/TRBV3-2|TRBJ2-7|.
TGTGCCAGCAGCCAGGAATACGAGCAGTACTTC
CASSQEYEQYF
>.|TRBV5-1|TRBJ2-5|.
TGCGCCAGCAGCTTAATTGGAACAGGGCGAAAATACCAAGAGACCCAGTACTTC
CASSLIGTGRKYQETQYF
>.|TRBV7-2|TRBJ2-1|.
TGTGCCAGCAGCTTAGCAGGGGACCCTTACAATGAGCAGTTCTTC
CASSLAGDPYNEQFF
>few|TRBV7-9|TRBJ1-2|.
TGTGCCAGCAGCCGGGACTCCTATGGCTACACCTTC
CASSRDSYGYTF
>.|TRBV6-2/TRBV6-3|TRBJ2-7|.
TGTGCCAGCAGTTCCCGGGACAAAGGCTCCTACGAGCAGTACTTC
CASSSRDKGSYEQYF
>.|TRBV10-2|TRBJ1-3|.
TGCGCCAGCAGTGAGTCGCGAGGGTCCGGAAACACCATATATTTT
CASSESRGSGNTIYF
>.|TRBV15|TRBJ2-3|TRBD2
TGTGCCACCAGCAGTGATCTAGCGGGGGGCCTTTGGGGTACGCAGTATTTT
CATSSDLAGGLWGTQYF
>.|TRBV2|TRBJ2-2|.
TGTGCCAGCAGTGAGTTGGGCCTTGTGATGACCGGGGAGCTGTTTTTT
CASSELGLVMTGELFF
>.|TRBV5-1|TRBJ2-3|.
TGCGCCAGCAGCGTAGGGGGAGCAGATACGCAGTATTTT
CASSVGGADTQYF
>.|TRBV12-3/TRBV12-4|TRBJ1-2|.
TGTGCCAGCAGTTTAGCGGTCCGGGGCTACACCTTC
CASSLAVRGYTF
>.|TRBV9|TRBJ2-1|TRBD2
TGTGCCAGCAGCGCGGGACTAGCGGGGGGCAGCTCCTACAATGAGCAGTTCTTC
CASSAGLAGGSSYNEQFF
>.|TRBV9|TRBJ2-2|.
TGTGCCAGCAGCGAGCGTAGCATCACCGGGGAGCTGTTTTTT
CASSERSITGELFF
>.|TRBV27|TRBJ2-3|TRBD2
TGTGCCAGCAGTTTATGGAGTAGCGGGGGGGCAGTTTCGCAGTATTTT
CASSLWSSGGAVSQYF
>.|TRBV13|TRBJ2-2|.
TGTGCCAGCAGCCAGTGGGTCACCGGGGAGCTGTTTTTT
CASSQWVTGELFF
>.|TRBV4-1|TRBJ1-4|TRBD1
TGCGCCAGCAGCCAGTCTCAGGGGGCTGATGAAAAACTGTTTTTT
CASSQSQGADEKLFF
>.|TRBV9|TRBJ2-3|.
TGTGCCAGCAGCGTAGCTAGAGGGGCCCCTAGCACAGATACGCAGTATTTT
CASSVARGAPSTDTQYF